This T cell receptor beta chain comes out of a study of cytomegalovirus exposure and HLA in healthy donors. Findings of the study overall: Several top significant clusters appeared, in a later analysis, to be linked to common viral pathogens. Later genetic work tied a missense DCLRE1C variant to beta-chain V and J trimming.

The primer mix had 60 Vbeta and 13 Jbeta primers. Using immunoSEQ multiplex PCR, the repertoire was profiled, and TCRdb retains in-frame clones only, with some absent. Of about 82,000 clones detected, roughly 67% appear once; the ten largest clones hold approximately 21%. This clone has only a few counts. As yet, its antigen is unknown. CDR3 length: 16 residues. After removal of 4 bases from V and 11 bases from J, the junction contained 17 bases not matched to a gene. From germline, CDR1 is SQVTM and CDR2 ANQGSEA. The sequence was collected from a woman in her 50s in good health and CMV-seropositive. Sequenced: PBMCs. The chain has TRBV29-1 and TRBJ2-5; 12 bases match TRBD2. CDR3 protein: CSVVERASGGAREQYF. CDR3 coding DNA: TGCAGCGTTGTTGAGAGGGCTAGCGGGGGGGCGCGGGAGCAGTACTTC.